The 29 T cell receptor beta chains presented below share a single source sample, sequenced in a study of graft-versus-host responses after intestinal transplantation. These receptors have no known antigen. Repertoires were generated with immunoSEQ multiplex PCR, while TCRdb's copy carries only in-frame clones and drops some. The sample lists some 130,000 clones, approximately 95% occurring once. This sample comprised unstimulated CD4+ T cells sorted from spleen or lymph node cells, obtained before intestinal transplant. The receptors come from a human donor who received an intestinal transplant.

In nucleotides, the CDR3 is TGTGCCAGCAGCTTCCTAGCGGGAGTAGGAGATACGCAGTATTTT. Its translation: CASSFLAGVGDTQYF. J is TRBJ2-3 and V is TRBV11-2; TRBD2 matches at 10 bases. CDR1 and CDR2 (germline): SGHAT, FQNNGV. Trimming took 3 bases from V and 5 from J; bases not matched to a gene: 5. CDR3 length: 15 residues.

The rearrangement links TRBV18 to TRBJ2-1; 7 nucleotides match TRBD2. Trimming at V came to 1 base and at J to 5 bases, leaving 5 bases not matched to a gene. There are 15 residues in the CDR3. The germline V gene has CDR1 KGHSH and CDR2 LQKENI. The DNA of the CDR3 is TGTGCCAGCTCACCACTAACTAGCGCTCACAATGAGCAGTTCTTC. Protein sequence: CASSPLTSAHNEQFF.

The chain recombines TRBV11-2 with TRBJ2-5; 7 nucleotides match TRBD1. Matching the DNA end better, TRBJ2-7 makes the J call doubtful. This CDR3 has 14 amino acids. Looked up from germline, CDR1 is SGHAT and CDR2 is FQNNGV. The CDR3 DNA is TGTGCCAGCAGCTTGTGGGACAGACCCTACGAGCAGTACTTC. This encodes CASSLWDRPYEQYF.

The chain couples TRBV4-2 to TRBJ2-5, with a possible D match to TRBD2 (6 bases). Trimming took 0 bases from V and 2 from J, leaving 10 bases between them. The CDR3 length is 15 residues. Germline CDR1 reads LGHNA; CDR2 reads YNFKEQ. CDR3 region: CASSQEGDWQETQYF. As DNA, the CDR3 is TGTGCCAGCAGCCAAGAGGGGGACTGGCAAGAGACCCAGTACTTC.

The J gene is TRBJ2-7, the V gene TRBV29-1, with D perhaps assigned TRBD1 or TRBD2 (5 bases each). With 6 bases removed from V and 7 bases from J, the gap between germline ends came to 25 bases. From germline, CDR1 is SQVTM and CDR2 ANQGSEA. CDR3 length: 15 amino acids. The CDR3 reads CSVAKWGTNLGEQYF. CDR3 DNA sequence: TGCAGCGTGGCTAAGTGGGGGACCAACCTAGGGGAGCAGTACTTC.

This chain links TRBV5-6 with TRBJ1-1, with 7 bases fitting TRBD1. V dropped 4 bases and J dropped 10; count of bases not matched to a gene: 10. The CDR3 is made up of 13 amino acids. Germline V lookup: CDR1 SGHDT, CDR2 YYEEEE. Written as DNA, the CDR3 is TGTGCCAGCAGCCGCCGACCGACAGGGTTAGCTTTCTTT. This codes for CASSRRPTGLAFF.

The gene calls are TRBV6-5 and TRBJ2-3, with a possible D match to TRBD2 (7 bases). Trimming stripped 0 bases from V and 8 bases from J, with 12 bases between. Per germline, CDR1 MNHEY and CDR2 SVGAGI. The CDR3 loop spans 14 amino acids. Here the CDR3 reads CASSYSMGGATQYF. In nucleotides, the CDR3 is TGTGCCAGCAGTTACTCGATGGGGGGGGCTACGCAGTATTTT.

The V and J genes are TRBV27 and TRBJ2-5; TRBD2 agrees at 8 bases. Per germline, CDR1 MNHEY and CDR2 SMNVEV (reference sequence). V dropped 3 bases and J dropped 1; count of bases not matched to a gene: 4. The CDR3 spans 15 residues. The CDR3 sequence is CASSFGRALQETQYF. In DNA form, the CDR3 reads TGTGCCAGCAGTTTCGGGAGGGCCCTCCAAGAGACCCAGTACTTC.

The rearrangement links TRBV11-3 to TRBJ2-1; TRBD2 aligns across 9 bases. The CDR3 runs to 15 residues. Germline CDR1 SGHNT, CDR2 YENEEA. J was trimmed by 6 bases and V by 3 bases; bases with no gene match: 6. For the CDR3, the DNA is TGTGCCAGCAGCTTGGGCGCGGGAGGGGCCAATGAGCAGTTCTTC. Translation: CASSLGAGGANEQFF.

The V call is TRBV6-5, the J call TRBJ1-1, with D maybe TRBD1 (5 bases). V was clipped by 5 bases and J by 4 bases, with 5 bases between them. Germline CDR1 and CDR2: MNHEY and SVGAGI. The CDR3 sequence is 11 residues long. This chain's CDR3 is CASSDSTEAFF. The CDR3 coding sequence is TGTGCCAGCAGTGACAGCACTGAAGCTTTCTTT.

The V gene is TRBV7-3, the J gene TRBJ2-3, with D hard to call. V was pared by 3 bases and J by 4 bases, with 8 bases between. Germline V gives CDR1 SGHTA, CDR2 FQGTGA. This CDR3 contains 13 residues. The CDR3 spells CASSLATSDTQYF. CDR3 in DNA: TGTGCCAGCAGCTTGGCTACGTCAGATACGCAGTATTTT. The entire variable domain, with the rest obtained from reference TRBV7-3 and TRBJ2-3, is as follows: GAGVSQTPSNKVTEKGKYVELRCDPISGHTALYWYRQSLGQGPEFLIYFQGTGAADDSGLPNDRFFAVRPEGSVSTLKIQRTERGDSAVYLCASSLATSDTQYFGPGTRLTVL.

The DNA of the CDR3 is TGTGCCAGCATGGGACAGGGGTTTTACGAGCAGTACTTC. The encoded protein is CASMGQGFYEQYF. J is TRBJ2-7 and V is TRBV6-4, with 10 positions matching TRBD1. V shed 7 bases, J shed 4 bases, and the junction held 4 bases outside the gene matches. The CDR3 contains 13 residues. The germline V gene encodes CDR1 MRHNA and CDR2 SNTAGT.

The chain links TRBV28 to TRBJ2-7, with TRBD2 matching 7 bases. Germline values: CDR1 MDHEN, CDR2 SYDVKM. The CDR3 covers 12 residues. J gave up 6 bases and V 10 bases, and 9 bases lay outside the gene matches. Here the CDR3 reads CAIVTLAGEQYF. The CDR3 nucleotides read TGTGCCATCGTGACTTTAGCGGGCGAGCAGTACTTC.

CDR3 protein: CASIERSTDTQYF. Here the CDR3 DNA reads TGTGCCAGCATTGAGCGGAGCACAGATACGCAGTATTTT. This chain joins TRBV28 and TRBJ2-3, with a tentative D call TRBD2 (5 bases). This CDR3 has 13 residues. The V and J ends lost 7 bases and 0 bases respectively, with 8 bases between them. Germline V gene sequence: CDR1 MDHEN, CDR2 SYDVKM.

The V and J genes are TRBV14 and TRBJ2-2, with D unresolved. Deletions cut 4 bases from V and 7 bases from J, with 7 bases between. This CDR3 region has 12 residues. Germline V lookup: CDR1 SGHDN, CDR2 FVKESK. Here the CDR3 reads CASSPKVGELFF. The CDR3 DNA sequence: TGTGCCAGCAGCCCGAAGGTCGGGGAGCTGTTTTTT.

This chain uses TRBV18 with TRBJ2-5, with TRBD1 identical over 8 bases. CDR1 is KGHSH and CDR2 is LQKENI in the germline V gene. This CDR3 is built from 15 residues. V trimming: 4 bases; J trimming: 2 bases; junction bases outside the gene matches: 6. The CDR3 bases are TGTGCCAGCTCACTGCGACAGGGGAGGCAAGAGACCCAGTACTTC. This gives the protein CASSLRQGRQETQYF.

The genes are TRBV5-1 and TRBJ2-3; maybe TRBD2 (5 bases). Germline CDR1 SGHRS, CDR2 YFSETQ. This CDR3 has 14 residues. V lost 2 bases and J lost 2, with 9 bases in between. The CDR3 nucleotides read TGCGCCAGCAGCTTCACGGGGATCACAGATACGCAGTATTTT. Translation gives CASSFTGITDTQYF.

The chain links TRBV5-1 to TRBJ2-7; TRBD2 is a possible D gene (5 bases). The V gene's germline CDR1 is SGHRS and CDR2 YFSETQ. Trimming left V 0 bases short and J 3 bases short, with 16 bases between. This CDR3 is 16 amino acids long. The CDR3 coding sequence is TGCGCCAGCAGCTTGGGGGTGAGCGGTACGGGCTACGAGCAGTACTTC. It yields the protein CASSLGVSGTGYEQYF.

The chain uses TRBV5-6 and TRBJ1-1; the D is unclear. Trimming stripped 1 base from V and 8 bases from J, with 6 bases between. The CDR3 extends over 11 amino acids. CDR1 is SGHDT, CDR2 YYEEEE, per germline. CDR3 DNA: TGTGCCAGCAGCTTGTTAAGAGAAGCTTTCTTT. Protein: CASSLLREAFF.

The V call is TRBV5-1, the J call TRBJ2-2, with 10 bases lining up with TRBD1. Losses at the gene ends were 5 bases for V and 5 bases for J; bases not matched to a gene: 6. Germline lookup yields CDR1 SGHRS and CDR2 YFSETQ. The CDR3 spans 15 residues. The CDR3 coding sequence is TGCGCCAGCAGAAGACAGGGGGCCGGGACCGGGGAGCTGTTTTTT. Protein: CASRRQGAGTGELFF.

The chain employs TRBV6-5 and TRBJ1-1; no clear D. The germline V gene has CDR1 MNHEY and CDR2 SVGAGI. This CDR3 spans 13 amino acids. V lost 1 base and J lost 6, with 9 bases in between. The CDR3 region has the DNA TGTGCCAGCAGTTACTTCGGAGATGCTGAAGCTTTCTTT. Protein sequence: CASSYFGDAEAFF.

The J gene is TRBJ2-5, the V gene TRBV5-4; no firm D call. Trimming took 4 bases from V and 7 from J, leaving 14 bases between them. CDR3 length: 13 amino acids. Germline loops: CDR1 SGHNT, CDR2 YYREEE (reference sequence). CDR3 in amino acids: CASSSPGVGTQYF. As DNA, the CDR3 is TGTGCCAGCAGCAGTCCTGGGGTGGGGACCCAGTACTTC.

This chain joins TRBV4-2 and TRBJ1-5; tentatively, D is TRBD1 (5 bases). Trimming stripped 4 bases from V and 1 base from J, with 14 bases between. Germline CDR1 reads LGHNA; CDR2 reads YNFKEQ. The CDR3 is 16 amino acids. CDR3 sequence reads: CASSLDPGGSNQPQHF. For the CDR3, the DNA is TGTGCCAGCAGCCTAGACCCGGGGGGGAGCAATCAGCCCCAGCATTTT.

V is TRBV28 and J is TRBJ1-3; D perhaps matches TRBD1 (6 bases). This CDR3 contains 13 residues. The V and J ends lost 8 bases and 0 bases respectively, with 8 bases between them. Looked up from germline, CDR1 is MDHEN and CDR2 is SYDVKM. CDR3 protein: CASLTGSGNTIYF. CDR3 DNA: TGTGCCAGCTTGACAGGCTCTGGAAACACCATATATTTT.

V and J are TRBV2 and TRBJ1-1; D gene uncertain. The germline V gene encodes CDR1 SNHLY and CDR2 FYNNEI. This CDR3 has 14 residues. Between the trimmed V and J ends, which lost 7 bases and 0 bases, there was a span of 12 bases. CDR3 sequence (DNA): TGTGCCAGCACCCGCTACAGCATGAACACTGAAGCTTTCTTT. Translated: CASTRYSMNTEAFF. The full variable domain, its missing parts supplied by reference TRBV2 and TRBJ1-1, is EPEVTQTPSHQVTQMGQEVILRCVPISNHLYFYWYRQILGQKVEFLVSFYNNEISEKSEIFDDQFSVERPDGSNFTLKIRSTKLEDSAMYFCASTRYSMNTEAFFGQGTRLTVV.

The chain links TRBV9 to TRBJ2-3; TRBD2 aligns across 8 bases. The V segment lost 4 bases and the J segment 3 bases; nucleotides outside the gene matches: 10. This CDR3 region has 16 residues. CDR1 is SGDLS and CDR2 is YYNGEE in the germline V gene. The CDR3 DNA reads TGTGCCAGCAGCTCGCGACTAGCGTTTATGACAGATACGCAGTATTTT. Amino acid sequence: CASSSRLAFMTDTQYF.

The rearrangement links TRBV28 to TRBJ2-7, with D unresolved. Trimming removed 3 bases at V and 2 bases at J, with 8 bases between. The CDR3 is 13 amino acids. Germline CDR1 MDHEN, CDR2 SYDVKM. This chain's CDR3 is CASSLATPYEQYF. CDR3 coding DNA: TGTGCCAGCAGTTTGGCCACCCCCTACGAGCAGTACTTC.

The J gene is TRBJ1-3, the V gene TRBV5-4; D is possibly TRBD1 (5 bases). The ends were cut back, 0 bases at V and 4 bases at J, with 8 bases in the middle. In germline, CDR1 is SGHNT, CDR2 YYREEE (reference sequence). This CDR3 comprises 14 residues. The CDR3 here is CASSLAGTGNTIYF. In DNA form, the CDR3 reads TGTGCCAGCAGCTTGGCAGGGACCGGAAACACCATATATTTT. The full variable domain, in which reference TRBV5-4 and TRBJ1-3 provide the parts outside the CDR3, is ETGVTQSPTHLIKTRGQQVTLRCSSQSGHNTVSWYQQALGQGPQFIFQYYREEENGRGNFPPRFSGLQFPNYSSELNVNALELDDSALYLCASSLAGTGNTIYFGEGSWLTVV.

In its sample, this clone was seen once. The CDR3 here is CSVTKTGGVDTQYF. The CDR3 DNA follows: TGCAGCGTTACTAAAACGGGGGGTGTAGATACGCAGTATTTT. This sequence joins TRBV29-1 and TRBJ2-3; 7 nucleotides line up with TRBD2. The ends lost 5 bases at V and 5 bases at J; junction bases unmatched: 10. This CDR3 spans 14 amino acids. Germline-derived CDR1 and CDR2 are SQVTM and ANQGSEA.